These 32 T cell receptor beta chains originate from one sample sequenced in a study of PD-1 blockade in classical Hodgkin lymphoma. Method: immunoSEQ multiplex PCR; TCRdb's copy keeps in-frame clones and lacks some. The sample yields 5,500 to 8,000 clones, roughly 86% seen once. Each of the patients experienced relapse following autologous stem cell transplantation, and their brentuximab vedotin exposure differed. The material sequenced was peripheral blood mononuclear cells (PBMCs), taken at baseline. All receptors come from a human donor with classical Hodgkin lymphoma.

This chain links TRBV6-1 with TRBJ1-5; TRBD1 might be the D (5 bases). The V and J ends lost 0 bases and 3 bases respectively, with 9 bases between them. This CDR3 has 15 residues. Looked up from germline, CDR1 is MNHNS and CDR2 is SASEGT. CDR3 in amino acids: CASSEALGPNQPQHF. The DNA of the CDR3 is TGTGCCAGCAGTGAAGCGCTGGGGCCCAATCAGCCCCAGCATTTT.

This chain uses TRBV4-1 with TRBJ1-3, with TRBD1 matching over 8 bases. Trimming cost V 5 bases and J 3 bases; bases outside gene matches: 9. Germline CDR1 reads MGHRA; CDR2 reads YSYEKL. The CDR3 is 16 residues long. The CDR3 coding sequence is TGCGCCAGCAGCTCCGGACAGGGAGATTTTGGAAACACCATATATTTT. The encoded protein is CASSSGQGDFGNTIYF.

The chain combines TRBV7-9 with TRBJ2-7; 7 bases fit TRBD1. This CDR3 spans 15 amino acids. J lost 0 bases, V lost 4 bases, and 6 bases had no gene match. Germline lookup yields CDR1 SEHNR and CDR2 FQNEAQ (reference sequence). The CDR3 protein is CASSSTGQVSYEQYF. CDR3 nucleotides: TGTGCCAGCAGCTCCACCGGACAGGTCTCCTACGAGCAGTACTTC. The full variable domain, its missing parts supplied by reference TRBV7-9 and TRBJ2-7, is DTGVSQNPRHKITKRGQNVTFRCDPISEHNRLYWYRQTLGQGPEFLTYFQNEAQLEKSRLLSDRFSAERPKGSFSTLEIQRTEQGDSAMYLCASSSTGQVSYEQYFGPGTRLTVT.

J is TRBJ2-7 and V is TRBV6-1, with 7 nucleotides matching TRBD1. The germline V gene has CDR1 MNHNS and CDR2 SASEGT. This CDR3 region has 15 residues. V shed 4 bases, J shed 2 bases, and the junction held 8 bases outside the gene matches. CDR3 bases: TGTGCCAGCAGTGCTCAGGGGACAGCTCCCTACGAGCAGTACTTC. Amino acid sequence: CASSAQGTAPYEQYF.

This clone was detected only once. The gene calls are TRBV4-1 and TRBJ2-7, with D hard to call. The CDR3 spans 15 residues. V lost 1 base, J lost 0 bases, and 10 bases lay in between. In germline, CDR1 is MGHRA, CDR2 YSYEKL. The DNA for the CDR3 is TGCGCCAGCAGCCAAGTAGCACAGCTCTCCTACGAGCAGTACTTC. Protein sequence: CASSQVAQLSYEQYF.

The chain recombines TRBV29-1 with TRBJ2-5; the D gene is possibly TRBD2 (6 bases). The CDR3 runs to 12 residues. Trimming shortened V by 8 bases and J by 0 bases, and 10 bases separated the two germline ends. Germline assignment: CDR1 SQVTM and CDR2 ANQGSEA. The CDR3 loop is CSIREYQETQYF. The CDR3 coding sequence is TGCAGCATCCGGGAGTACCAAGAGACCCAGTACTTC.

CDR3 nucleotide sequence: TGTGCCAGCAGCTTATTCGGCAGGACCTACGAGCAGTACTTC. It translates to CASSLFGRTYEQYF. The chain couples TRBV7-9 to TRBJ2-7; D remains ambiguous. The germline V and J ends were trimmed by 2 bases and 2 bases, with 10 bases remaining between them. Per germline, CDR1 SEHNR and CDR2 FQNEAQ (reference sequence). The CDR3 totals 14 residues.

The chain couples TRBV28 to TRBJ2-1; TRBD1 is a possible D gene (5 bases). V was shortened by 3 bases and J by 6 bases, with 9 bases between the two germline ends. The CDR3 sequence is 13 residues long. Germline values: CDR1 MDHEN, CDR2 SYDVKM. The DNA of the CDR3 is TGTGCCAGCAGTTTGGGGCTAACCAATGAGCAGTTCTTC. Its protein is CASSLGLTNEQFF.

This clone appeared a single time. This sequence joins TRBV5-1 and TRBJ1-2; the match to TRBD1 covers 12 bases. Germline V gene lookup returns CDR1 SGHRS and CDR2 YFSETQ. Germline trimming cut 6 bases from V and 5 bases from J; bases unmatched to any gene: 5. The CDR3 has 14 amino acids. Here the CDR3 reads CASTGTGGGYGYTF. The CDR3 coding sequence is TGCGCCAGCACCGGGACAGGGGGCGGGTATGGCTACACCTTC.

This clone is classed as medium-sized. This chain connects TRBV10-2 to TRBJ2-1; D remains ambiguous. The CDR3 consists of 12 residues. Germline assignment: CDR1 WSHSY and CDR2 SAAADI. V dropped 6 bases and J dropped 0 bases, with 3 bases sitting between them. The CDR3 nucleotides are TGCGCCAGCAGCGTCTCCTACAATGAGCAGTTCTTC. This gives the protein CASSVSYNEQFF.

The V call is TRBV5-1, the J call TRBJ1-5, with D tentatively TRBD1 (5 bases). Germline V lookup: CDR1 SGHRS, CDR2 YFSETQ. Trimming removed 0 bases from V and 2 bases from J, with 6 bases in between. This CDR3 region has 14 residues. CDR3 amino acids: CASSLGRGNQPQHF. The CDR3 DNA reads TGCGCCAGCAGCTTGGGCAGGGGCAATCAGCCCCAGCATTTT.

V gene TRBV2 combines with J gene TRBJ2-1; D is unclear. Germline V gene sequence: CDR1 SNHLY, CDR2 FYNNEI. Between the trimmed V and J ends, which lost 6 bases and 9 bases, there was a span of 6 bases. CDR3 length: 10 amino acids. CDR3: CASRSGEQFF. The CDR3 nucleotides are TGTGCCAGCAGGTCAGGTGAGCAGTTCTTC. Drawing the rest from reference TRBV2 and TRBJ2-1, the complete variable domain is EPEVTQTPSHQVTQMGQEVILRCVPISNHLYFYWYRQILGQKVEFLVSFYNNEISEKSEIFDDQFSVERPDGSNFTLKIRSTKLEDSAMYFCASRSGEQFFGPGTRLTVL.

This clone has just a few counts. The chain carries TRBV4-1 and TRBJ2-1; D possibly corresponds to TRBD1 (5 bases). V was clipped by 2 bases and J by 0 bases, with 20 bases between them. The CDR3 is 19 residues long. The germline V gene encodes CDR1 MGHRA and CDR2 YSYEKL. CDR3 loop: CASSQILETDENSYNEQFF. The CDR3 DNA sequence: TGCGCCAGCAGCCAAATTCTCGAGACAGATGAAAACTCCTACAATGAGCAGTTCTTC.

V and J are TRBV5-1 and TRBJ2-3; maybe TRBD2 (6 bases). Trimming pared 4 bases from V and 2 bases from J, leaving 38 bases between. The CDR3 has 23 residues. Germline V CDR1 and CDR2: SGHRS, YFSETQ. The CDR3 sequence is CASSIGRGGVWLARGSDTDTQYF. Written as DNA, the CDR3 is TGCGCCAGCAGCATTGGGCGTGGTGGGGTCTGGCTAGCGCGAGGGAGCGACACAGATACGCAGTATTTT.

The chain joins TRBV7-2 to TRBJ2-2; no firm D call. The germline gives CDR1 SGHTA, CDR2 FQGNSA. This CDR3 has 16 amino acids. Trimming took 8 bases from V and 1 from J, leaving 17 bases between them. The CDR3 here is CASRSYLLKNTGELFF. CDR3 in DNA: TGTGCCAGCCGGTCCTATCTACTAAAGAACACCGGGGAGCTGTTTTTT.

The chain couples TRBV5-1 to TRBJ2-2; D is unclear. The length of the CDR3 is 14 residues. Germline loops: CDR1 SGHRS, CDR2 YFSETQ. Trimming left V 4 bases short and J 5 bases short, with 12 bases between. The CDR3 here is CASSIRTSTGELFF. DNA of the CDR3: TGCGCCAGCAGCATCCGGACCTCAACCGGGGAGCTGTTTTTT.

Only one count was recorded for this clone. The chain joins TRBV29-1 to TRBJ2-3; D not resolved. Trimming took off 4 bases at V and 3 bases at J, with 2 bases between the two ends. This CDR3 has 10 residues. From germline, CDR1 is SQVTM and CDR2 ANQGSEA. In nucleotides, the CDR3 is TGCAGCGTTGGGACAGATACGCAGTATTTT. Its protein is CSVGTDTQYF.

The V gene is TRBV29-1, the J gene TRBJ1-2; 8 nucleotides line up with TRBD1. This CDR3 has 13 residues. Germline V gives CDR1 SQVTM, CDR2 ANQGSEA. Trimming at V came to 6 bases and at J to 0 bases, leaving 3 bases not matched to a gene. This CDR3 reads CSVPQGANYGYTF. The CDR3, as DNA: TGCAGCGTCCCACAGGGGGCTAACTATGGCTACACCTTC.

V is TRBV10-2 and J is TRBJ1-5; D is ambiguous. V shed 0 bases and J shed 2 bases, with 2 bases lying between them. The CDR3 is 13 residues long. CDR1 and CDR2 from the germline V gene are WSHSY and SAAADI. The CDR3 loop reads CASSESGNQPQHF. The CDR3, as DNA: TGCGCCAGCAGTGAGTCTGGCAATCAGCCCCAGCATTTT.

This sequence joins TRBV7-9 and TRBJ2-1; 8 bases map to TRBD2. Germline CDR1 reads SEHNR; CDR2 reads FQNEAQ (reference sequence). Trimming removed 1 base from V and 5 bases from J; junction bases left unmatched: 4. The CDR3 length is 15 residues. The CDR3 bases are TGTGCCAGCAGCTTAGAAACTAGCGGAAACAATGAGCAGTTCTTC. It yields the protein CASSLETSGNNEQFF.

J is TRBJ2-7 and V is TRBV5-8, with 11 bases lining up with TRBD2. Germline values: CDR1 SGHTS, CDR2 YDEGEE. J was trimmed by 3 bases and V by 4 bases; bases with no gene match: 3. This CDR3 has 14 amino acids. The CDR3 region is CASSRTSGSYEQYF. CDR3 nucleotides: TGTGCCAGCAGCCGAACTAGCGGGAGCTACGAGCAGTACTTC.

This chain joins TRBV6-5 and TRBJ2-5; 7 nucleotides line up with TRBD1. Trimming cost V 6 bases and J 0 bases; bases outside gene matches: 7. Germline CDR1 is MNHEY and CDR2 is SVGAGI. This CDR3 is 15 amino acids long. CDR3 coding DNA: TGTGCCAGCAGGGACATAGGACAGGACCAAGAGACCCAGTACTTC. Translated, it gives CASRDIGQDQETQYF.

V usage is TRBV5-1 and J usage is TRBJ2-5; D is perhaps TRBD1 (7 bases). This CDR3 has 15 residues. The ends were cut back, 0 bases at V and 7 bases at J, with 16 bases in the middle. Germline-derived CDR1 and CDR2 are SGHRS and YFSETQ. The CDR3 region is CASSLGTGPGGTQYF. The CDR3 nucleotides read TGCGCCAGCAGCTTGGGGACAGGCCCCGGGGGGACCCAGTACTTC.

The V call is TRBV29-1, the J call TRBJ2-1, with a tentative D call TRBD1 (6 bases). The CDR3 length is 14 residues. Trimming pared 7 bases from V and 1 base from J, leaving 14 bases between. Germline CDR1 reads SQVTM; CDR2 reads ANQGSEA. The CDR3 nucleotides are TGCAGCGCCGCCCGGGACACATCCTACAATGAGCAGTTCTTC. Protein: CSAARDTSYNEQFF.

The rearrangement joins TRBV5-4 to TRBJ2-7, with D hard to call. Germline CDR1 SGHNT, CDR2 YYREEE (reference sequence). This CDR3 spans 14 amino acids. V shed 4 bases and J shed 4 bases, with 15 bases lying between them. CDR3 sequence reads: CASSGDPPEYEQYF. The CDR3 bases are TGTGCCAGCAGCGGGGATCCACCAGAGTACGAGCAGTACTTC.

This chain joins TRBV15 and TRBJ1-3, with D uncertain. V gave up 1 base and J gave up 0 bases, with 10 bases separating them. This CDR3 spans 16 amino acids. Germline assignment: CDR1 LNHNV and CDR2 YYDKDF (reference sequence). CDR3 sequence (DNA): TGTGCCACCAGCAGAGGCGGGCAACTCTCTGGAAACACCATATATTTT. This translates into CATSRGGQLSGNTIYF.

In DNA, the CDR3 is TGCGCCAGCAGCAGCGGGGACAGAGACACAGATACGCAGTATTTT. This codes for CASSSGDRDTDTQYF. This chain links TRBV5-1 with TRBJ2-3; D tentatively reads TRBD1 or TRBD2 (7 bases each). The CDR3 extends over 15 amino acids. Germline CDR1 and CDR2: SGHRS and YFSETQ. V was clipped by 4 bases and J by 2 bases, with 14 bases between them.

This chain joins TRBV5-4 and TRBJ2-5; 9 bases are a match to TRBD1. The length of the CDR3 is 15 residues. Germline values: CDR1 SGHNT, CDR2 YYREEE (reference sequence). The V gene end was trimmed by 0 bases and the J gene end by 4 bases; junction bases not matched to a gene: 4. In DNA, the CDR3 is TGTGCCAGCAGCTTGGCCGGACAGGGGAGAGAGACCCAGTACTTC. Its translation: CASSLAGQGRETQYF.

The V and J genes are TRBV6-5 and TRBJ2-5; D not certain. The CDR3 totals 11 residues. Trimming left V 5 bases short and J 6 bases short, with 7 bases between. Germline V gene data show CDR1 as MNHEY and CDR2 as SVGAGI. CDR3: CASSNSKTQYF. For the CDR3, the DNA is TGTGCCAGCAGTAATTCAAAGACCCAGTACTTC.

By share of the sample, this clone is medium-sized. This chain links TRBV29-1 with TRBJ2-7, with TRBD1 matching over 8 bases. This CDR3 is 13 amino acids long. Germline V lookup: CDR1 SQVTM, CDR2 ANQGSEA. V shed 6 bases and J 5 bases; nucleotides not matched to a gene: 9. As DNA, the CDR3 is TGCAGCGTCGCGACAGGGGAGAACCACGAGCAGTACTTC. Amino acids: CSVATGENHEQYF.

This chain connects TRBV10-1 to TRBJ2-7; 9 nucleotides agree with TRBD2. The CDR3 extends over 15 amino acids. CDR1 and CDR2 from the germline V gene are WNHNN and SYGVQD (reference sequence). The ends lost 4 bases at V and 2 bases at J; junction bases unmatched: 6. The CDR3 reads CASSVKAGGPYEQYF. The CDR3 coding sequence is TGCGCCAGCAGTGTAAAAGCGGGAGGCCCCTACGAGCAGTACTTC.

This clone was counted a single time. This rearrangement joins TRBV18 to TRBJ2-7; D remains unclear. Trimming cost V 1 base and J 4 bases, with 5 bases left between them. The V gene's germline CDR1 is KGHSH and CDR2 LQKENI. This CDR3 is 12 amino acids long. The CDR3: CASSPLGYEQYF. CDR3 DNA sequence: TGTGCCAGCTCACCACTAGGATACGAGCAGTACTTC.